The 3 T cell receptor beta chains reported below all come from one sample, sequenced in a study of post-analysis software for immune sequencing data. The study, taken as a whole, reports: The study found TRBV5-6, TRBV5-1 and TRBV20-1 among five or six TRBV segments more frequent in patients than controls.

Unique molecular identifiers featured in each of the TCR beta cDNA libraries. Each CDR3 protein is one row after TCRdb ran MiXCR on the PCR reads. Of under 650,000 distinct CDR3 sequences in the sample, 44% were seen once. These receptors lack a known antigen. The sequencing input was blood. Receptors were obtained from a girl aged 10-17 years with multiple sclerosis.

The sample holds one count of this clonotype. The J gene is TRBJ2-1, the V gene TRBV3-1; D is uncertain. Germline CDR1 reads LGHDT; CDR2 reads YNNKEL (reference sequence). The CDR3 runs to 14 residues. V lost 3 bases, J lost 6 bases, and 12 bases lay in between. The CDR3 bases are TGTGCCAGCAGCCATTTCCAGGACCGCAATGAGCAGTTCTTC. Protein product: CASSHFQDRNEQFF.

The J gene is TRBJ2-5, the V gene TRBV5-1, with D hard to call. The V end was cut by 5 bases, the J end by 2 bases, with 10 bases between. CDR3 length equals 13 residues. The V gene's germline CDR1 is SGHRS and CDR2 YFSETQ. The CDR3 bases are TGCGCCAGCAGGATGAACGGACAAGAGACCCAGTACTTC. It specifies CASRMNGQETQYF.

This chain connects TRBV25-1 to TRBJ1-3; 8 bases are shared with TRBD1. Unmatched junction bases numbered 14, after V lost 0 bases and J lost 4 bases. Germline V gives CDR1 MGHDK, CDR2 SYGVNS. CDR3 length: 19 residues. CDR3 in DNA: TGTGCCAGCAGTGAATATTACCCGACAGGGGATCGTAAGGGAAACACCATATATTTT. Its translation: CASSEYYPTGDRKGNTIYF.